Listed here are 12 T cell receptor beta chains from one sample, sequenced in a study of shared clonotypes between healthy human individuals. Clones were sequenced by immunoSEQ multiplex PCR, and TCRdb holds only the in-frame ones, with some missing. The sample holds approximately 2,000,000 clones, around 92% seen once. The sample consisted of naive CD4+ T cells from PBMCs. Subset specified: CD45RA+ positively selected. All receptors come from a man between 18 and 35 years old in good health. Some clones in this sample may be carry-over from other donors' samples.

This clone is a singleton in its sample. The V gene is TRBV2, the J gene TRBJ2-1; no firm D call. In germline, CDR1 is SNHLY, CDR2 FYNNEI. The germline V and J ends were trimmed by 7 bases and 5 bases, with 12 bases remaining between them. The CDR3 sequence is 13 residues long. The CDR3 DNA reads as TGTGCCAGCACAAACGGCGGACACAATGAGCAGTTCTTC. It is translated as CASTNGGHNEQFF.

The chain is built from TRBV27 and TRBJ2-1, with D possibly TRBD2 on 6 matching bases. This CDR3 region has 15 residues. V was pared by 10 bases and J by 7 bases, with 23 bases between. In germline, CDR1 is MNHEY, CDR2 SMNVEV (reference sequence). CDR3 region: CANLWGDVLENEQFF. The CDR3 bases are TGTGCCAACCTCTGGGGGGACGTACTGGAGAATGAGCAGTTCTTC.

This clone was picked up one time. This chain joins TRBV6-5 and TRBJ2-7, with D unclear. The V and J ends lost 8 bases and 2 bases respectively, with 13 bases between them. The germline CDR1 and CDR2 sequences are MNHEY and SVGAGI. CDR3 size: 13 residues. The CDR3 is CASGPIDTYEQYF. CDR3 DNA: TGTGCCAGCGGACCTATAGATACCTACGAGCAGTACTTC.

This clone was observed once. Other DNA sequences in this specimen translate into the identical CDR3. The chain employs TRBV9 and TRBJ2-7; a possible D gene is TRBD2 (5 bases). CDR3 length: 14 amino acids. V dropped 2 bases and J dropped 3 bases, with 12 bases sitting between them. Germline CDR1 SGDLS, CDR2 YYNGEE. CDR3 in DNA: TGTGCCAGCAGCGTGAGTAGCGCAAACTACGAGCAGTACTTC. This gives the protein CASSVSSANYEQYF.

The chain is built from TRBV25-1 and TRBJ2-2, with D unresolved. Germline V gives CDR1 MGHDK, CDR2 SYGVNS. The length of the CDR3 is 16 residues. Trimming left V 3 bases short and J 7 bases short, with 18 bases between. For the CDR3, the DNA is TGTGCCAGCAGTGACTTTAGGGAACTACCGAGCGGGGAGCTGTTTTTT. Encoded protein: CASSDFRELPSGELFF.

The J gene is TRBJ1-1, the V gene TRBV6-5; TRBD1 is a possible D gene (5 bases). Germline V gene sequence: CDR1 MNHEY, CDR2 SVGAGI. V lost 4 bases, J lost 5 bases, and 14 bases lay in between. The CDR3 totals 14 residues. CDR3 loop: CASSLTEGGTEAFF. The CDR3 coding sequence is TGTGCCAGCAGTTTGACAGAGGGAGGAACTGAAGCTTTCTTT.

The V and J genes are TRBV5-1 and TRBJ2-7; the match to TRBD2 covers 7 bases. Germline V CDR1 and CDR2: SGHRS, YFSETQ. The V gene end was trimmed by 3 bases and the J gene end by 7 bases; junction bases not matched to a gene: 1. The CDR3 length is 11 residues. The CDR3 bases are TGCGCCAGCAGCTCCGGGAGGGAGCAGTACTTC. Translated, it gives CASSSGREQYF.

This clone was recorded only once. The chain joins TRBV28 to TRBJ1-3; TRBD1 agrees at 10 bases. V gave up 4 bases and J gave up 8 bases; unmatched junction bases: 5. Germline CDR1 reads MDHEN; CDR2 reads SYDVKM. The CDR3 contains 14 residues. CDR3 residues: CASSSPGTGDTIYF. DNA of the CDR3: TGTGCCAGCAGTTCCCCAGGGACAGGGGACACCATATATTTT.

The chain carries TRBV28 and TRBJ1-2; TRBD1 might be the D (6 bases). V lost 8 bases to trimming and J lost 8 bases, with 21 bases between them. CDR1 is MDHEN, CDR2 SYDVKM, per germline. The CDR3 covers 14 residues. The CDR3 DNA reads TGTGCCAGCTCCCCTTTACAGGGTTTCTTGGGCTACACCTTC. Translation: CASSPLQGFLGYTF.

This rearrangement joins TRBV28 to TRBJ2-7; 9 bases are shared with TRBD1. The germline gives CDR1 MDHEN, CDR2 SYDVKM. The CDR3 consists of 18 residues. V lost 4 bases and J lost 7; bases outside the gene matches: 20. The CDR3 loop reads CASSSAGLVGQGQYEQYF. Here the CDR3 DNA reads TGTGCCAGCAGTTCGGCGGGCCTAGTGGGACAGGGACAATATGAGCAGTACTTC. Supplemented by reference TRBV28 and TRBJ2-7, the full variable domain reads DVKVTQSSRYLVKRTGEKVFLECVQDMDHENMFWYRQDPGLGLRLIYFSYDVKMKEKGDIPEGYSVSREKKERFSLILESASTNQTSMYLCASSSAGLVGQGQYEQYFGPGTRLTVT.

In the case of this clone: At the DNA level, this CDR3 is encoded by other sequences in the same sample as well. The genes are TRBV5-1 and TRBJ1-5, with unresolved D. CDR1 is SGHRS, CDR2 YFSETQ, per germline. This CDR3 is 14 amino acids long. V was cut by 2 bases and J by 2 bases, with 8 bases left in between. DNA of the CDR3: TGCGCCAGCAGCTTACTCGGGGGCAATCAGCCCCAGCATTTT. Translating gives CASSLLGGNQPQHF.

The genes are TRBV4-3 and TRBJ2-1; the D is unclear. The germline gives CDR1 LGHNA, CDR2 YSLEER. V lost 3 bases, J lost 3 bases, and 0 bases lay in between. CDR3 length equals 11 residues. The CDR3 here is CASSHYNEQFF. DNA of the CDR3: TGCGCCAGCAGCCACTACAATGAGCAGTTCTTC.